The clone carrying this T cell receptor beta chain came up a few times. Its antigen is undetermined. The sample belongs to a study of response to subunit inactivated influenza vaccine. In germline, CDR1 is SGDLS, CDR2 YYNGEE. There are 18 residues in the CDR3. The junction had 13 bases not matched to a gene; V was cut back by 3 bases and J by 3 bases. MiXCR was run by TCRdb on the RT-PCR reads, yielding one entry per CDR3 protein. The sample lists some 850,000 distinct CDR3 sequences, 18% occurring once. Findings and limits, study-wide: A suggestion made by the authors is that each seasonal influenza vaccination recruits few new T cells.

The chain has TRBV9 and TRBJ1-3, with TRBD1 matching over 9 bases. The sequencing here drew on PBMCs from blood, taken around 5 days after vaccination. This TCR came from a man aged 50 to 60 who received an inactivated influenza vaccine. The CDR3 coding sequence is TGTGCCAGCAGCGGTGACACGGGACAGGGACGAATTGGAAACACCATATATTTT. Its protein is CASSGDTGQGRIGNTIYF.